The rows below give T cell receptor beta chains drawn from one sample of a study of cytomegalovirus exposure and HLA in healthy donors. Measured with immunoSEQ multiplex PCR; TCRdb has only the in-frame clones, and not every one. The profile shows 86,000 or so clones, 90% to 96% of them singletons. Sequencing used PBMCs. The receptors come from a young man in good health and CMV-seropositive. Both conserved end residues are part of each CDR3. The order of the fields is clone size, V gene, D gene, J gene, CDR3 protein, CDR3 DNA. D genes are given only for firm matches. Where a row states a size, it is once, few, many or the class of an expanded clone; other rows omit it.

abundance: -; v_gene: TRBV18; d_gene: -; j_gene: TRBJ1-1; CDR3aa: CASSETQGQILNTEAFF; CDR3nt: TGTGCCAGCTCAGAAACCCAAGGACAGATCCTGAACACTGAAGCTTTCTTT
abundance: -; v_gene: TRBV11-2; d_gene: -; j_gene: TRBJ2-7; CDR3aa: CASSASGYEQYF; CDR3nt: TGTGCCAGCAGCGCATCAGGGTACGAGCAGTACTTC
abundance: -; v_gene: TRBV7-2; d_gene: -; j_gene: TRBJ2-5; CDR3aa: CASSLVVETQYF; CDR3nt: TGTGCCAGCAGCTTAGTCGTAGAGACCCAGTACTTC
abundance: -; v_gene: TRBV6-5; d_gene: TRBD1; j_gene: TRBJ1-2; CDR3aa: CASRGQGTSYGYTF; CDR3nt: TGTGCCAGCAGGGGACAGGGGACATCCTATGGCTACACCTTC
abundance: -; v_gene: TRBV10-3; d_gene: -; j_gene: TRBJ1-4; CDR3aa: CAISEWQSNEKLFF; CDR3nt: TGTGCCATCAGTGAGTGGCAGTCTAATGAAAAACTGTTTTTT
abundance: -; v_gene: TRBV5-6; d_gene: TRBD1; j_gene: TRBJ2-7; CDR3aa: CASSLRTGYSYEQYF; CDR3nt: TGTGCCAGCAGCTTGAGGACAGGTTATTCGTACGAGCAGTACTTC
abundance: -; v_gene: TRBV6-5; d_gene: TRBD1; j_gene: TRBJ1-2; CDR3aa: CASSFPGQNYGYTF; CDR3nt: TGTGCCAGCAGTTTCCCGGGACAGAACTATGGCTACACCTTC
abundance: -; v_gene: TRBV28; d_gene: TRBD1; j_gene: TRBJ1-5; CDR3aa: CASSFGGVQGYQPQHF; CDR3nt: TGTGCCAGCAGCTTCGGGGGTGTACAGGGGTATCAGCCCCAGCATTTT
abundance: -; v_gene: TRBV29-1; d_gene: TRBD1; j_gene: TRBJ1-1; CDR3aa: CSVEGGTGNTEAFF; CDR3nt: TGCAGCGTTGAAGGCGGGACAGGGAACACTGAAGCTTTCTTT
abundance: -; v_gene: TRBV13; d_gene: -; j_gene: TRBJ1-4; CDR3aa: CASTGSSEKLFF; CDR3nt: TGTGCCAGCACGGGAAGCAGTGAAAAACTGTTTTTT
abundance: once; v_gene: TRBV7-9; d_gene: -; j_gene: TRBJ2-7; CDR3aa: CASSLSGAHEQYF; CDR3nt: TGTGCCAGCAGCTTATCGGGAGCCCACGAGCAGTACTTC
abundance: -; v_gene: TRBV19; d_gene: TRBD2; j_gene: TRBJ2-3; CDR3aa: CASTDPTSGITDTQYF; CDR3nt: TGTGCCAGTACCGATCCGACTAGCGGAATCACAGATACGCAGTATTTT
abundance: -; v_gene: TRBV28; d_gene: -; j_gene: TRBJ1-1; CDR3aa: CASSLRSRHTEAFF; CDR3nt: TGTGCCAGCAGTTTAAGGTCGCGGCACACTGAAGCTTTCTTT
abundance: -; v_gene: TRBV11-2; d_gene: -; j_gene: TRBJ2-1; CDR3aa: CASRDSSSYNEQFF; CDR3nt: TGTGCCAGCAGGGACAGCAGCTCCTACAATGAGCAGTTCTTC
abundance: -; v_gene: TRBV5-3; d_gene: TRBD1; j_gene: TRBJ2-7; CDR3aa: CARSLATGSYYEQYF; CDR3nt: TGTGCCAGAAGCTTGGCGACAGGGTCTTACTACGAGCAGTACTTC
abundance: -; v_gene: TRBV7-2; d_gene: TRBD1; j_gene: TRBJ1-2; CDR3aa: CASSLGNRGSYGYTF; CDR3nt: TGTGCCAGCAGCTTAGGGAACAGGGGAAGCTATGGCTACACCTTC
abundance: once; v_gene: TRBV27; d_gene: TRBD2; j_gene: TRBJ2-3; CDR3aa: CASSAGTSAHTDTQYF; CDR3nt: TGTGCCAGCAGCGCGGGGACTAGCGCCCACACAGATACGCAGTATTTT
abundance: -; v_gene: TRBV27; d_gene: -; j_gene: TRBJ2-1; CDR3aa: CASSLGLNNEQFF; CDR3nt: TGTGCCAGCAGCCTTGGACTTAACAATGAGCAGTTCTTC
abundance: -; v_gene: TRBV7-9; d_gene: TRBD2; j_gene: TRBJ2-7; CDR3aa: CASSLNSGNIDEQYF; CDR3nt: TGTGCCAGCAGCTTAAATAGCGGGAACATAGACGAGCAGTACTTC
abundance: -; v_gene: TRBV5-1; d_gene: TRBD2; j_gene: TRBJ2-5; CDR3aa: CASSLELVQGLAGEETQYF; CDR3nt: TGCGCCAGCAGCTTGGAATTAGTGCAGGGACTAGCGGGAGAAGAGACCCAGTACTTC
abundance: once; v_gene: TRBV19; d_gene: TRBD2; j_gene: TRBJ2-1; CDR3aa: CATRRAGVVYNEQFF; CDR3nt: TGTGCCACTCGACGGGCGGGAGTGGTTTACAATGAGCAGTTCTTC
abundance: -; v_gene: TRBV4-2; d_gene: TRBD2; j_gene: TRBJ2-7; CDR3aa: CASSQDWREGYEQYF; CDR3nt: TGTGCCAGCAGCCAAGATTGGCGGGAGGGCTACGAGCAGTACTTC
abundance: -; v_gene: TRBV4-1; d_gene: TRBD2; j_gene: TRBJ2-1; CDR3aa: CASSLKFVATSGLNEQFF; CDR3nt: TGCGCCAGCAGCCTCAAGTTCGTGGCGACTAGCGGACTAAATGAGCAGTTCTTC
abundance: -; v_gene: TRBV6-1; d_gene: -; j_gene: TRBJ2-7; CDR3aa: CASSERVRLQGNEQYF; CDR3nt: TGTGCCAGCAGTGAAAGGGTTCGTCTACAGGGAAACGAGCAGTACTTC
abundance: once; v_gene: TRBV4-2; d_gene: -; j_gene: TRBJ1-1; CDR3aa: CASSQETTGAMNTEAFF; CDR3nt: TGTGCCAGCAGCCAAGAGACGACAGGCGCCATGAACACTGAAGCTTTCTTT
abundance: -; v_gene: TRBV5-4; d_gene: -; j_gene: TRBJ2-1; CDR3aa: CASSTFSEYNEQFF; CDR3nt: TGTGCCAGCAGCACCTTCTCGGAGTACAATGAGCAGTTCTTC
abundance: -; v_gene: TRBV5-6; d_gene: -; j_gene: TRBJ1-2; CDR3aa: CASSMTVNYGYTF; CDR3nt: TGTGCCAGCAGCATGACAGTCAACTATGGCTACACCTTC